A selection of T cell receptor beta chains follows, all from one sample in a study of T cell responses to AZD1222 COVID-19 vaccine. Generated by immunoSEQ multiplex PCR, the TCRdb table keeps only in-frame clones and is missing some. The table includes around 140,000 clones, approximately 85% detected once. Material: peripheral blood, obtained 28 days after the second dose of the MenACWY control vaccine. The receptors derive from an adult who received the MenACWY meningococcal vaccine as a control. Each CDR3 is given with its conserved first and last residue. The D gene is left open where the match is weak. Clone sizes are given selectively: once, few, many, or a class where the clone is expanded.

>-|TRBV15|-|TRBJ1-2
CATSTPNSPNYGYTF
TGTGCCACCAGCACCCCGAATAGTCCTAACTATGGCTACACCTTC
>-|TRBV9|-|TRBJ1-2
CASSQGSGGPGYGYTF
TGTGCCAGCAGCCAGGGGAGTGGGGGGCCGGGCTATGGCTACACCTTC
>-|TRBV5-1|-|TRBJ2-1
CASSFYLGGLGRNEQFF
TGCGCCAGCAGCTTCTACTTGGGGGGGCTAGGAAGGAATGAGCAGTTCTTC
>-|TRBV11-2|-|TRBJ2-2
CASSRDAANTGELFF
TGTGCCAGCAGCCGGGACGCCGCGAACACCGGGGAGCTGTTTTTT
>TRBD1|TRBV9|-|TRBJ2-1
CASSAGTGRGDEQFF
TGTGCCAGCAGCGCAGGGACAGGGAGGGGCGATGAGCAGTTCTTC
>-|TRBV14|-|TRBJ2-4
CASSQVLRGAWYF
TGTGCCAGCAGCCAAGTTTTAAGGGGGGCTTGGTACTTC
>TRBD2|TRBV5-1|-|TRBJ2-1
CASSLAMGGNEQFF
TGCGCCAGCAGCTTGGCTATGGGGGGGAATGAGCAGTTCTTC
>-|TRBV5-1|-|TRBJ1-3
CASSLDGRTSSGNTIYF
TGCGCCAGCAGCTTGGATGGAAGAACGAGCTCTGGAAACACCATATATTTT
>TRBD2|TRBV27|-|TRBJ2-1
CASSLAPPAGFSYNEQFF
TGTGCCAGCAGTTTAGCCCCCCCAGCGGGGTTCTCCTACAATGAGCAGTTCTTC
>TRBD1|TRBV6-6|-|TRBJ2-2
CASSYPGTGPAGELFF
TGTGCCAGCAGTTACCCGGGGACAGGGCCGGCCGGGGAGCTGTTTTTT
>-|TRBV19|once|TRBJ1-2
CASSIDGQTYGYTF
TGTGCCAGTAGTATAGATGGACAGACCTATGGCTACACCTTC
>-|TRBV7-2|-|TRBJ2-7
CASSSNLRPGPYEQYF
TGTGCCAGCAGCTCCAATTTGAGGCCAGGCCCCTACGAGCAGTACTTC
>-|TRBV29-1|-|TRBJ2-3
CSASFGSGDTQYF
TGCAGCGCCTCTTTCGGTAGCGGAGATACGCAGTATTTT
>TRBD2|TRBV6-5|-|TRBJ2-1
CASSYRPAGAGNEQFF
TGTGCCAGCAGTTACCGGCCAGCGGGGGCGGGGAATGAGCAGTTCTTC
>TRBD1|TRBV7-2|once|TRBJ1-2
CASSPQGQLNYGYTF
TGTGCCAGCAGCCCACAGGGGCAGCTGAACTATGGCTACACCTTC
>-|TRBV7-3|once|TRBJ2-5
CASSPHPGPQETQYF
TGTGCCAGCAGCCCCCACCCGGGACCCCAAGAGACCCAGTACTTC
>TRBD1|TRBV28|-|TRBJ1-2
CASSSTGYGYTF
TGTGCCAGCAGTTCGACAGGGTATGGCTACACCTTC
>TRBD2|TRBV5-1|-|TRBJ2-3
CASSFAGEADTQYF
TGCGCCAGCAGCTTCGCGGGGGAGGCAGATACGCAGTATTTT
>-|TRBV6-1|-|TRBJ2-3
CASSEAWGVSTDTQYF
TGTGCCAGCAGTGAAGCATGGGGAGTCAGCACAGATACGCAGTATTTT
>-|TRBV7-3|-|TRBJ1-1
CASSIKTGTEAFF
TGTGCCAGCAGCATCAAAACGGGGACTGAAGCTTTCTTT